This TCR beta chain appears in the sequencing data of a study of shared clonotypes between healthy human individuals. Overall study context: Donor ages ranged 18 to 49 years: a couple of women, a few men.

Assay execution took place at the deep level. Measured with immunoSEQ multiplex PCR; TCRdb has only the in-frame clones, and not every one. The sample lists about 2.2 million clones, 85% to 95% seen once, with more than 1.5% in the top ten. General study points: Across subsets, estimated richness was generally greater for naive than for memory populations. Sampling was confined to blood; repertoires within tissues likely differ.

A remark on this clone: The target antigen is unknown.

It was CD45RO-negative cells, positively selected for CCR7, that made up naive CD8 cells, with terminally differentiated effector memory CD45RA+ cells excluded. Germline V lookup: CDR1 MDHEN, CDR2 SYDVKM. J lost 3 bases, V lost 6 bases, and 9 bases had no gene match. The CDR3 length is 15 residues. The sequencing sample was made of naive CD8+ T cells from PBMCs. The chain is built from TRBV28 and TRBJ2-3, with TRBD2 matching 7 bases. The sequence was obtained from a man between 18 and 29 years old in good health. Some clones in this sample may be carry-over from other donors' samples. The CDR3 DNA is TGTGCCAGCAGCCGGAGGACTAGTAGTACAGATACGCAGTATTTT. It encodes CASSRRTSSTDTQYF.